These 25 T cell receptor beta chains share one sample of origin, sequenced in a study of cytomegalovirus exposure and HLA in healthy donors. The protocol was immunoSEQ multiplex PCR, while the TCRdb copy is restricted to in-frame clones and leaves out a portion. In the table there are some 140,000 clones, 82% of which are singletons. Sequenced material: PBMCs. The receptor source for this set is a man in his thirties or forties in good health and CMV-seropositive.

The CDR3 loop is CASSVIRQGNEQYF. The CDR3 region has the DNA TGTGCCAGCAGCGTAATCCGGCAGGGGAACGAGCAGTACTTC. V and J are TRBV7-2 and TRBJ2-7; tentatively, D is TRBD1 (6 bases). CDR3 length: 14 amino acids. V lost 5 bases to trimming and J lost 5 bases, with 16 bases between them. The germline V gene encodes CDR1 SGHTA and CDR2 FQGNSA.

This chain uses TRBV6-1 with TRBJ2-3; 9 bases agree with TRBD2. Trimming cost V 8 bases and J 4 bases; bases outside gene matches: 7. The CDR3 covers 14 residues. Germline V gives CDR1 MNHNS, CDR2 SASEGT. CDR3 in DNA: TGTGCCAGCGGGCGGCGGGAGGGGCCAGATACGCAGTATTTT. Protein sequence: CASGRREGPDTQYF.

This clone was counted between two and nine times. This CDR3 is also generated by other DNA sequences in the sample. This chain connects TRBV9 to TRBJ2-7, with 9 bases fitting TRBD1. The CDR3 has 14 amino acids. The ends lost 2 bases at V and 4 bases at J; junction bases unmatched: 4. Germline V gene sequence: CDR1 SGDLS, CDR2 YYNGEE. This CDR3 is CASSVGTGTYEQYF. As DNA, the CDR3 is TGTGCCAGCAGCGTGGGGACAGGGACGTACGAGCAGTACTTC.

The chain combines TRBV30 with TRBJ2-5; 11 positions agree with TRBD2. The CDR3 totals 17 residues. Germline CDR1 GTSNPN, CDR2 SVGIG (reference sequence). J lost 7 bases, V lost 7 bases, and 20 bases had no gene match. In DNA form, the CDR3 reads TGTGCCTCCCAGCCCCGCTCTAGCGGGAGGTTCGGGGGGACCCAGTACTTC. Its protein is CASQPRSSGRFGGTQYF.

The chain uses TRBV10-3 and TRBJ2-1; perhaps TRBD2 as D (5 bases). Germline assignment: CDR1 ENHRY and CDR2 SYGVKD. Trimming removed 5 bases at V and 7 bases at J, with 6 bases between. This CDR3 is built from 11 residues. The CDR3 protein is CAISTSNEQFF. CDR3 DNA: TGTGCCATCAGTACTAGTAATGAGCAGTTCTTC.

J is TRBJ1-1 and V is TRBV29-1, with TRBD1 matching 10 bases. The V and J ends lost 7 bases and 4 bases, in that order; junction bases with no gene match: 6. CDR3 length: 13 residues. Germline V CDR1 and CDR2: SQVTM, ANQGSEA. CDR3 amino acids: CSGGTGVATEAFF. The CDR3 DNA sequence: TGCAGCGGGGGGACAGGGGTGGCCACTGAAGCTTTCTTT.

CDR3 sequence: CASGQGAHEQYF. The CDR3 coding sequence is TGTGCCAGTGGACAGGGTGCCCACGAGCAGTACTTC. The J gene is TRBJ2-7, the V gene TRBV19; the match to TRBD1 covers 8 bases. CDR1 is LNHDA and CDR2 is SQIVND in the germline V gene (reference sequence). Losses at the gene ends were 8 bases for V and 5 bases for J; bases not matched to a gene: 5. The CDR3 runs 12 residues.

V gene TRBV7-2 combines with J gene TRBJ2-2; 7 bases are shared with TRBD2. With V trimmed by 5 bases and J by 0 bases, 0 bases remained unmatched. The CDR3 covers 14 residues. Per germline, CDR1 SGHTA and CDR2 FQGNSA. The CDR3 DNA reads as TGTGCCAGCAGCGGGGGGGCGAACACCGGGGAGCTGTTTTTT. Amino acids: CASSGGANTGELFF.

The count of this clone is one. The rearrangement uses TRBV9 and TRBJ1-3, with D possibly being TRBD1 (5 bases). The CDR3 runs to 17 residues. With 3 bases removed from V and 3 bases from J, the gap between germline ends came to 19 bases. The germline V gene has CDR1 SGDLS and CDR2 YYNGEE. In nucleotides, the CDR3 is TGTGCCAGCAGCGGGGGGGGTTTTACAGGAGGTGGAAACACCATATATTTT. Its translation: CASSGGGFTGGGNTIYF.

The rearrangement uses TRBV2 and TRBJ2-5, with a tentative D call TRBD2 (6 bases). The CDR3 sequence is 12 residues long. Germline V gives CDR1 SNHLY, CDR2 FYNNEI. Trimming shortened V by 8 bases and J by 5 bases, and 12 bases separated the two germline ends. As DNA, the CDR3 is TGTGCCAGCGAGGGACTGGGGGAGACCCAGTACTTC. Translation: CASEGLGETQYF.

This clone was picked up one time. This chain links TRBV7-2 with TRBJ2-4; D remains unclear. The CDR3 contains 13 residues. CDR1 and CDR2 (germline): SGHTA, FQGNSA. V was clipped by 5 bases and J by 0 bases, with 5 bases between them. CDR3 in amino acids: CASSPLAKNIQYF. The CDR3, as DNA: TGTGCCAGCAGCCCATTAGCCAAAAACATTCAGTACTTC.

This chain uses TRBV2 with TRBJ2-3; 11 bases match TRBD1. The junction had 6 bases not matched to a gene; V was cut back by 7 bases and J by 6 bases. Germline V gene data show CDR1 as SNHLY and CDR2 as FYNNEI. CDR3 size: 14 residues. The CDR3 DNA reads TGTGCCAGCAACCAGGGACAGGGGGAGGATACGCAGTATTTT. Protein product: CASNQGQGEDTQYF.

The chain employs TRBV15 and TRBJ2-3; 7 bases fit TRBD1. CDR3 length equals 18 residues. With V trimmed by 1 base and J by 0 bases, 10 bases remained unmatched. Germline V CDR1 and CDR2: LNHNV, YYDKDF (reference sequence). The CDR3 spells CATSRVGAGTASTDTQYF. The CDR3 bases are TGTGCCACCAGCAGAGTGGGTGCCGGGACAGCAAGCACAGATACGCAGTATTTT. The whole variable domain, filled in from reference TRBV15 and TRBJ2-3, reads DAMVIQNPRYQVTQFGKPVTLSCSQTLNHNVMYWYQQKSSQAPKLLFHYYDKDFNNEADTPDNFQSRRPNTSFCFLDIRSPGLGDTAMYLCATSRVGAGTASTDTQYFGPGTRLTVL.

J is TRBJ2-3 and V is TRBV5-6; tentatively, D is TRBD1 (5 bases). Germline V CDR1 and CDR2: SGHDT, YYEEEE. Trimming removed 2 bases from V and 5 bases from J, with 12 bases in between. This CDR3 comprises 14 residues. CDR3 amino acids: CASSFGQGRDTQYF. The CDR3 DNA reads as TGTGCCAGCAGCTTCGGGCAGGGAAGAGATACGCAGTATTTT.

The chain links TRBV7-6 to TRBJ1-5; D ambiguous. The CDR3 runs to 14 residues. The germline V and J ends were trimmed by 0 bases and 9 bases, with 12 bases remaining between them. In germline, CDR1 is SGHVS, CDR2 FNYEAQ. In nucleotides, the CDR3 is TGTGCCAGCAGCTTAGCGGAAGGAGTGGGGCCCCAGCATTTT. Residues: CASSLAEGVGPQHF.

This chain links TRBV5-4 with TRBJ2-5; 9 bases agree with TRBD1. V lost 2 bases to trimming and J lost 4 bases; unmatched junction nucleotides: 6. The CDR3 has 15 residues. CDR1 and CDR2 (germline): SGHNT, YYREEE (reference sequence). CDR3 bases: TGTGCCAGCAGCTTAGGGACAGGGAGAATAGAGACCCAGTACTTC. Amino acids: CASSLGTGRIETQYF.

This rearrangement joins TRBV7-3 to TRBJ2-2; possibly TRBD1 for D (5 bases). V was shortened by 0 bases and J by 6 bases, with 8 bases between the two germline ends. The germline gives CDR1 SGHTA, CDR2 FQGTGA. The CDR3 extends over 14 amino acids. Written as DNA, the CDR3 is TGTGCCAGCAGCTTAACGTTACAGGCCGGGGAGCTGTTTTTT. Its translation: CASSLTLQAGELFF.

In DNA form, the CDR3 reads TGTGCCAGCACCAGGCGCGGGGGGGGCGGAAATTTGTGGTATGGCTACACCTTC. Protein sequence: CASTRRGGGGNLWYGYTF. The chain joins TRBV7-2 to TRBJ1-2; D is possibly TRBD1 (6 bases). The CDR3 sequence is 18 residues long. Per the germline V gene, CDR1 is SGHTA and CDR2 is FQGNSA. The V end was cut by 7 bases, the J end by 5 bases, with 29 bases between.

Only one count was recorded for this clone. This chain uses TRBV5-1 with TRBJ2-3, with D possibly matching TRBD2 (7 bases). Germline-derived CDR1 and CDR2 are SGHRS and YFSETQ. V gave up 3 bases and J gave up 0 bases, with 14 bases separating them. The CDR3 sequence is 16 residues long. The CDR3 is CASSSRGGVSTDTQYF. The CDR3 DNA follows: TGCGCCAGCAGCTCTCGAGGGGGGGTGAGCACAGATACGCAGTATTTT. Using reference TRBV5-1 and TRBJ2-3 for the parts outside the CDR3, the full variable domain is KAGVTQTPRYLIKTRGQQVTLSCSPISGHRSVSWYQQTPGQGLQFLFEYFSETQRNKGNFPGRFSGRQFSNSRSEMNVSTLELGDSALYLCASSSRGGVSTDTQYFGPGTRLTVL.

The V and J genes are TRBV2 and TRBJ2-7, with 7 positions matching TRBD2. Germline CDR1 reads SNHLY; CDR2 reads FYNNEI. V lost 11 bases to trimming and J lost 3 bases; unmatched junction nucleotides: 10. CDR3 length: 13 amino acids. As DNA, the CDR3 is TGTGCCTGCCGGTGGCGGGAGAACTACGAGCAGTACTTC. Protein sequence: CACRWRENYEQYF.

The V and J genes are TRBV4-3 and TRBJ2-3, with TRBD2 identical over 12 bases. The CDR3 runs to 16 residues. Trimming at V came to 1 base and at J to 3 bases, leaving 2 bases not matched to a gene. Germline V gene sequence: CDR1 LGHNA, CDR2 YSLEER. The CDR3 reads CASSQGLAGVTDTQYF. Here the CDR3 DNA reads TGCGCCAGCAGCCAAGGACTAGCGGGGGTAACAGATACGCAGTATTTT.

This clone has only a few counts. V gene TRBV2 combines with J gene TRBJ1-2, with no clear D. Germline assignment: CDR1 SNHLY and CDR2 FYNNEI. This CDR3 comprises 11 residues. V shed 8 bases and J shed 3 bases, with 7 bases lying between them. CDR3 region: CASYQDYGYTF. CDR3 bases: TGTGCCAGCTACCAGGACTATGGCTACACCTTC. The full variable domain, completed using reference TRBV2 and TRBJ1-2, is EPEVTQTPSHQVTQMGQEVILRCVPISNHLYFYWYRQILGQKVEFLVSFYNNEISEKSEIFDDQFSVERPDGSNFTLKIRSTKLEDSAMYFCASYQDYGYTFGSGTRLTVV.

J is TRBJ2-4 and V is TRBV9; 7 nucleotides agree with TRBD1. V was pared by 1 base and J by 9 bases, with 1 base of the junction left unmatched. The CDR3 consists of 12 residues. Germline CDR1 and CDR2: SGDLS and YYNGEE. Written as DNA, the CDR3 is TGTGCCAGCAGCGTAACAGGGGTCATTCAGTACTTC. It encodes CASSVTGVIQYF.

The chain recombines TRBV2 with TRBJ2-1; the D is unclear. The V end was cut by 4 bases, the J end by 6 bases, with 13 bases between. CDR3 length: 14 amino acids. Looked up from germline, CDR1 is SNHLY and CDR2 is FYNNEI. The CDR3 region has the DNA TGTGCCAGCAGTGCTGCTAGGCTCGGCAATGAGCAGTTCTTC. Encoded protein: CASSAARLGNEQFF.

The V gene is TRBV2, the J gene TRBJ2-3, with 7 bases fitting TRBD1. V was pared by 7 bases and J by 2 bases, with 6 bases of the junction left unmatched. The length of the CDR3 is 14 residues. The germline V gene has CDR1 SNHLY and CDR2 FYNNEI. CDR3 sequence (DNA): TGTGCCAGCATAGTTGACAGGGCCACAGATACGCAGTATTTT. It translates to CASIVDRATDTQYF. Complete variable domain (other parts from reference TRBV2 and TRBJ2-3): EPEVTQTPSHQVTQMGQEVILRCVPISNHLYFYWYRQILGQKVEFLVSFYNNEISEKSEIFDDQFSVERPDGSNFTLKIRSTKLEDSAMYFCASIVDRATDTQYFGPGTRLTVL.